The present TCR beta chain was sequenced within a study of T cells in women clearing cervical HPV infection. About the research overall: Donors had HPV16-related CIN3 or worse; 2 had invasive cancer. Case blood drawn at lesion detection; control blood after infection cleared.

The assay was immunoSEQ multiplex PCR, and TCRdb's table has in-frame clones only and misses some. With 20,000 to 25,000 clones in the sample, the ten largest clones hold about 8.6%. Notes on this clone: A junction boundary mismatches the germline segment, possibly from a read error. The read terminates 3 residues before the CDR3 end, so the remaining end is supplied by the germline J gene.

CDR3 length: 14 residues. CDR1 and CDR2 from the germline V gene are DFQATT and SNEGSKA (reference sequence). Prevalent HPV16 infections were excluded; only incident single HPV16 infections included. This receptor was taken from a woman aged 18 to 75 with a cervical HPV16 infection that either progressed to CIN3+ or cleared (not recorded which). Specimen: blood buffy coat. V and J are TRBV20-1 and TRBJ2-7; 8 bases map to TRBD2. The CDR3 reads CSAGERGYTYEQYF. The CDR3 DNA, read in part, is TGCAGTGCTGGAGAGCGGGGGTACACCTACGAG.